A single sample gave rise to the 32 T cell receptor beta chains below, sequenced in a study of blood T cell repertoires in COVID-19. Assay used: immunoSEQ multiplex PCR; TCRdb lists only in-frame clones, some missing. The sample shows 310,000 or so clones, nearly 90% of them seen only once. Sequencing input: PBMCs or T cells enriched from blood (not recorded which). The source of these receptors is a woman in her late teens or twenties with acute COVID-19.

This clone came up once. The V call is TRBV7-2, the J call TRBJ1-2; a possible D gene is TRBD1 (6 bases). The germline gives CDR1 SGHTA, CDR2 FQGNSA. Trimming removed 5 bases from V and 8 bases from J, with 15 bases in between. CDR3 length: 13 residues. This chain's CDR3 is CASSPEVGAGYTF. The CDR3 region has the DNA TGTGCCAGCAGCCCCGAGGTGGGGGCCGGCTACACCTTC.

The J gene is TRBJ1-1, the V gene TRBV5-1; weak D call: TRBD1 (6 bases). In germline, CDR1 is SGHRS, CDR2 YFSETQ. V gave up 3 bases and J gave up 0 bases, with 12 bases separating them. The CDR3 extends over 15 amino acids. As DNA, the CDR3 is TGCGCCAGCAGCTCCCGGACAGCTATGAACACTGAAGCTTTCTTT. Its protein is CASSSRTAMNTEAFF.

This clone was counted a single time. In DNA form, the CDR3 reads TGTGCCAGCTCATCCCAGGGTGGGTACACTGAAGCTTTCTTT. Amino acid sequence: CASSSQGGYTEAFF. The gene calls are TRBV18 and TRBJ1-1; possible D gene TRBD1, 5 bases. The CDR3 contains 14 residues. Germline CDR1 reads KGHSH; CDR2 reads LQKENI. Trimming left V 5 bases short and J 3 bases short, with 13 bases between.

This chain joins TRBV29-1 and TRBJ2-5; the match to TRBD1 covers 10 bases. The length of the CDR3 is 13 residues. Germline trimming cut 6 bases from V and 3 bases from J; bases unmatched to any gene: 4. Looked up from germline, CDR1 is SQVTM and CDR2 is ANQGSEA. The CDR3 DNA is TGCAGCGTGGCCGGGACAGGGGAAGAGACCCAGTACTTC. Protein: CSVAGTGEETQYF.

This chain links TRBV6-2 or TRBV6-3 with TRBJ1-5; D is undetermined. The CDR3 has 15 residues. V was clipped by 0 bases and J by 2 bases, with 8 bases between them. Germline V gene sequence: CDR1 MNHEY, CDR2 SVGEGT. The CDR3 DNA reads TGTGCCAGCAGTTACTCGAGGAATGGCAATCAGCCCCAGCATTTT. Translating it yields CASSYSRNGNQPQHF.

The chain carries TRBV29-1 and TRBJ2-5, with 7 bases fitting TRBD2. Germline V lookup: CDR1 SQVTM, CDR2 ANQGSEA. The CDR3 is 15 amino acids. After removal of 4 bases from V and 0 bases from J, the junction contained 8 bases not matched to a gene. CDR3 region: CSVALPGLHQETQYF. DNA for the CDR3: TGCAGCGTTGCCCTTCCGGGACTACACCAAGAGACCCAGTACTTC.

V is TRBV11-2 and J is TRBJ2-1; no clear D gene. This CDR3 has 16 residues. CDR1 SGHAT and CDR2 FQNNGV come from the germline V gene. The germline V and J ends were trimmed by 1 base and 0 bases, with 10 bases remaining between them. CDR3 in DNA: TGTGCCAGCAGCTTAGGGGCAGAGAGCTCCTACAATGAGCAGTTCTTC. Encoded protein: CASSLGAESSYNEQFF. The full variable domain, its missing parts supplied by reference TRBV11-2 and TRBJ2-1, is EAGVAQSPRYKIIEKRQSVAFWCNPISGHATLYWYQQILGQGPKLLIQFQNNGVVDDSQLPKDRFSAERLKGVDSTLKIQPAKLEDSAVYLCASSLGAESSYNEQFFGPGTRLTVL.

This chain's CDR3 is CASRIRREYSNQPQHF. CDR3 DNA sequence: TGTGCCAGTAGGATTCGACGGGAGTATAGCAATCAGCCCCAGCATTTT. The chain combines TRBV19 with TRBJ1-5, with D unresolved. This CDR3 region has 16 residues. Germline values: CDR1 LNHDA, CDR2 SQIVND (reference sequence). V lost 6 bases and J 0 bases, leaving 15 bases between the germline ends. Full variable domain (rest looked up from reference TRBV19 and TRBJ1-5): DGGITQSPKYLFRKEGQNVTLSCEQNLNHDAMYWYRQDPGQGLRLIYYSQIVNDFQKGDIAEGYSVSREKKESFPLTVTSAQKNPTAFYLCASRIRREYSNQPQHFGDGTRLSIL.

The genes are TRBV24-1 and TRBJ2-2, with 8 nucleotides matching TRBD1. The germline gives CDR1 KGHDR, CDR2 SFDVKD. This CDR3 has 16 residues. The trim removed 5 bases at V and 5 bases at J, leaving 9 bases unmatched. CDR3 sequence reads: CATSVGRGRSTGELFF. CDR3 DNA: TGTGCCACCAGTGTAGGCAGGGGGCGAAGTACCGGGGAGCTGTTTTTT.

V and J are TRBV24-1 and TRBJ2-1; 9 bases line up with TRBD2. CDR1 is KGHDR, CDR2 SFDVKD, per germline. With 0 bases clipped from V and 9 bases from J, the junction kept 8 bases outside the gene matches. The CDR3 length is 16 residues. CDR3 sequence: CATSDLRSAGGAEQFF. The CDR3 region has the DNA TGTGCCACCAGTGATTTGCGGTCAGCGGGAGGCGCTGAGCAGTTCTTC.

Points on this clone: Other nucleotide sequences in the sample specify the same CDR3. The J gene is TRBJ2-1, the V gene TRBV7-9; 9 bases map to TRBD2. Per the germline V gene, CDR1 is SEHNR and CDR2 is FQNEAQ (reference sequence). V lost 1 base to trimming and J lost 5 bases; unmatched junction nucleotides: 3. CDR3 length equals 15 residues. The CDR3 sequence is CASSLGSGSHNEQFF. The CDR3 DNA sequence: TGTGCCAGCAGCTTAGGTAGCGGGAGCCACAATGAGCAGTTCTTC.

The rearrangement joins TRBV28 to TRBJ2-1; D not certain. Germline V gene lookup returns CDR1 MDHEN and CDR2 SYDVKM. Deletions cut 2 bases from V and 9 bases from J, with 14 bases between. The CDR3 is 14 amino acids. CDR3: CASSLVGATSEQFF. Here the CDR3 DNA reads TGTGCCAGCAGTTTAGTAGGAGCCACCAGTGAGCAGTTCTTC. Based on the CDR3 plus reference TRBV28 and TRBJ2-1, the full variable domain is DVKVTQSSRYLVKRTGEKVFLECVQDMDHENMFWYRQDPGLGLRLIYFSYDVKMKEKGDIPEGYSVSREKKERFSLILESASTNQTSMYLCASSLVGATSEQFFGPGTRLTVL.

Written as DNA, the CDR3 is TGTGCCAGCAGCCCCCGTGACTCGTACACCGGGGAGCTGTTTTTT. It encodes CASSPRDSYTGELFF. V usage is TRBV2 and J usage is TRBJ2-2; the D is unclear. Per germline, CDR1 SNHLY and CDR2 FYNNEI. V was pared by 6 bases and J by 3 bases, with 14 bases between. This CDR3 spans 15 amino acids.

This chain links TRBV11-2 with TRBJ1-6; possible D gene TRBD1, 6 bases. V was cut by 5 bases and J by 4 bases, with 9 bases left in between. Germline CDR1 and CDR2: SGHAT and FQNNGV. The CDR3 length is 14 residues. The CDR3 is CASSRDNYNSPLHF. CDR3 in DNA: TGTGCCAGCAGCCGGGACAATTATAATTCACCCCTCCACTTT.

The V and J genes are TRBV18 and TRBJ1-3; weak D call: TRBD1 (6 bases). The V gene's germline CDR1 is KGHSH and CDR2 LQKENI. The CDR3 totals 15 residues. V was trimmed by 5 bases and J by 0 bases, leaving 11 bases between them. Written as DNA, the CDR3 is TGTGCCAGCTCATGGGACACTTACTCTGGAAACACCATATATTTT. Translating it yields CASSWDTYSGNTIYF.

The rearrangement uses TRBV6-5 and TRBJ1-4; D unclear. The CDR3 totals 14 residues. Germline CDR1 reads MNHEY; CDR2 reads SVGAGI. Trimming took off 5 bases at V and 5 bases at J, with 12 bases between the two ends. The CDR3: CASSTHSANEKLFF. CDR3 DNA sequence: TGTGCCAGCAGTACCCACTCTGCGAATGAAAAACTGTTTTTT.

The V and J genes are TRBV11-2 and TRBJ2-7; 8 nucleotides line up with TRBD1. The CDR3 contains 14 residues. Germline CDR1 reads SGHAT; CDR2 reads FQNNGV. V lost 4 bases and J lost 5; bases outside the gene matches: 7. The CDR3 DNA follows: TGTGCCAGCAGCTACTGGACAGGGAGCAACGAGCAGTACTTC. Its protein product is CASSYWTGSNEQYF.

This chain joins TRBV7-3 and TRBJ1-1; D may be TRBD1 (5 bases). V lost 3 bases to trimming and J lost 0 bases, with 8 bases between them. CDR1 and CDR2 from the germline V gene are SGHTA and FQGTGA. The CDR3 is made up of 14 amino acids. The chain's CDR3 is CASSLGGMNTEAFF. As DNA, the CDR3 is TGTGCCAGCAGCTTGGGGGGAATGAACACTGAAGCTTTCTTT.

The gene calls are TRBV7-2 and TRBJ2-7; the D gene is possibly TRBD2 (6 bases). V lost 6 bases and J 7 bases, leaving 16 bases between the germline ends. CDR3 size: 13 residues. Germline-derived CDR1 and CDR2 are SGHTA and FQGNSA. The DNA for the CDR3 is TGTGCCAGCAGACCTCTAGCGTCCGGGGAGCAGTACTTC. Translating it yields CASRPLASGEQYF.

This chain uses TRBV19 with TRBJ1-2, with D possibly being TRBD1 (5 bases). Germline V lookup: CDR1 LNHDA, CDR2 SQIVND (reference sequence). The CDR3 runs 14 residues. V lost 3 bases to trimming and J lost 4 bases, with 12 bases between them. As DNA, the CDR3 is TGTGCCAGTAGTATTGTAGGGGAGGGCTATGGCTACACCTTC. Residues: CASSIVGEGYGYTF.

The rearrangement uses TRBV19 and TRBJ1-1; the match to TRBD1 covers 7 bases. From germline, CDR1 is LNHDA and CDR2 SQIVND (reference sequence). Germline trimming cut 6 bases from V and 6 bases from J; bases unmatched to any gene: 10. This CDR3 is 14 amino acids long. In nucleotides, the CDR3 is TGTGCCAGTAGCATCATCGGACAGGAGGCTGAAGCTTTCTTT. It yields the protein CASSIIGQEAEAFF.

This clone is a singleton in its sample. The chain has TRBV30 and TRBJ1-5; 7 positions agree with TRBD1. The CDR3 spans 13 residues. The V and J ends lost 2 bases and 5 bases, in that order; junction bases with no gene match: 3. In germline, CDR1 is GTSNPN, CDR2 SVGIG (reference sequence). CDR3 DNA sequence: TGTGCCTGGAGTCGGGACAGTTATCAGCCCCAGCATTTT. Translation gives CAWSRDSYQPQHF.

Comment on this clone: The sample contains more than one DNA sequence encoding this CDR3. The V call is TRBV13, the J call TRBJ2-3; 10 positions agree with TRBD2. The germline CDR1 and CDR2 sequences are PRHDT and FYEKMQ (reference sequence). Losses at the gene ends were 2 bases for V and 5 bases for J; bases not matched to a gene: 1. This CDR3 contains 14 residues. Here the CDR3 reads CASSLRLAGDTQYF. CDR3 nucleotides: TGTGCCAGCAGCTTACGACTAGCGGGAGATACGCAGTATTTT.

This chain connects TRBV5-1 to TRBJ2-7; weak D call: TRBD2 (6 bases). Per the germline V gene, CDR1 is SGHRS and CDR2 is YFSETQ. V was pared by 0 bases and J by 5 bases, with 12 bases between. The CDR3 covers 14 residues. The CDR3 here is CASSLEPSGDEQYF. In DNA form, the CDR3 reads TGCGCCAGCAGCTTGGAGCCCTCGGGGGACGAGCAGTACTTC.

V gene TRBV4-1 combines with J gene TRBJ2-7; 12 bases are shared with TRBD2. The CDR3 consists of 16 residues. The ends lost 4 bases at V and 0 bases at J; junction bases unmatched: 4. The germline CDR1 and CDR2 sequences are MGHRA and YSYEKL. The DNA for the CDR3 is TGCGCCAGCAGCCGTGGACTAGCGGGGAGCTCCTACGAGCAGTACTTC. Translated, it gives CASSRGLAGSSYEQYF.

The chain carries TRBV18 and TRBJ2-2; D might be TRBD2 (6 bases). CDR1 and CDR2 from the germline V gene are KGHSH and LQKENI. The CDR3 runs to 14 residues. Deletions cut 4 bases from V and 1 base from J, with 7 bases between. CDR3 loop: CASSLSGNTGELFF. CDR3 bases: TGTGCCAGCTCACTTAGCGGGAACACCGGGGAGCTGTTTTTT. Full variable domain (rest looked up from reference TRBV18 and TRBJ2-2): NAGVMQNPRHLVRRRGQEARLRCSPMKGHSHVYWYRQLPEEGLKFMVYLQKENIIDESGMPKERFSAEFPKEGPSILRIQQVVRGDSAAYFCASSLSGNTGELFFGEGSRLTVL.

CDR3 sequence (DNA): TGCGCCAGCAACGCGGGACTAGCGGGAGCAGATACGCAGTATTTT. Amino acids: CASNAGLAGADTQYF. The J gene is TRBJ2-3, the V gene TRBV5-1; 14 positions agree with TRBD2. Germline values: CDR1 SGHRS, CDR2 YFSETQ. The junction had 4 bases not matched to a gene; V was cut back by 6 bases and J by 4 bases. CDR3 size: 15 residues.

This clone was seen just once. The CDR3 sequence: CASSLAEGYEQFF. CDR3 DNA: TGCGCCAGCAGCTTGGCCGAGGGATATGAGCAGTTCTTC. The V call is TRBV5-1, the J call TRBJ2-1; possibly TRBD2 for D (5 bases). This CDR3 has 13 amino acids. The V gene's germline CDR1 is SGHRS and CDR2 YFSETQ. Trimming stripped 0 bases from V and 8 bases from J, with 9 bases between.

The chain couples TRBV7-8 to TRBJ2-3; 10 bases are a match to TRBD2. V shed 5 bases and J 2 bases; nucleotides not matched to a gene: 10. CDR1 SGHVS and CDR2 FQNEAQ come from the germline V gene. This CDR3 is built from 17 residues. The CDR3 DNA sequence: TGTGCCAGCAGCCCTCAAGGACTAGCGGCCTCCACAGATACGCAGTATTTT. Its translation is CASSPQGLAASTDTQYF.

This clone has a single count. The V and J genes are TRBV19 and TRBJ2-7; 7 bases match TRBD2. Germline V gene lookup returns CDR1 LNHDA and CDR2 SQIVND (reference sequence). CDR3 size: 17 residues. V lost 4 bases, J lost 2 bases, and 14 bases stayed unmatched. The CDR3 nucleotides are TGTGCCAGTAGTACAAGCCAACTAGCGAAGAAGCCCTACGAGCAGTACTTC. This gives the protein CASSTSQLAKKPYEQYF. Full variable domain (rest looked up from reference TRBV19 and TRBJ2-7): DGGITQSPKYLFRKEGQNVTLSCEQNLNHDAMYWYRQDPGQGLRLIYYSQIVNDFQKGDIAEGYSVSREKKESFPLTVTSAQKNPTAFYLCASSTSQLAKKPYEQYFGPGTRLTVT.

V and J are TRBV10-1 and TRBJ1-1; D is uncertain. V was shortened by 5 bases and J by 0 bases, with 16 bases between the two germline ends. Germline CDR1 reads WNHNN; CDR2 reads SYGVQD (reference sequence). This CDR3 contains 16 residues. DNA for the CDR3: TGCGCCAGCAGTCCGACACGGTCACCCATGAACACTGAAGCTTTCTTT. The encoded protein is CASSPTRSPMNTEAFF.

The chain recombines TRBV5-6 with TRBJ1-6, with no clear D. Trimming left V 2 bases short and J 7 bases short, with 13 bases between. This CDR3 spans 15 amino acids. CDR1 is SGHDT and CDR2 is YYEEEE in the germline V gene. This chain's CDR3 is CASSFKQRENSPLHF. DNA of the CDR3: TGTGCCAGCAGCTTTAAGCAGCGTGAAAATTCACCCCTCCACTTT.